This T cell receptor (beta chain) stems from a study of T cells in Graves' hyperthyroidism and ophthalmopathy. Study-level results: Most clonotypes that expanded in the thyroid above 0.001 also showed up in blood.

The CDR3 regions of TCR beta were amplified from RNA transcripts. An initial round of RT-PCR targeting the TCR CDR3 relied on the HTBI primer set. A single record per CDR3 protein comes from TCRdb applying MiXCR to the multiplex PCR reads. Among around 300,000 distinct CDR3 sequences, about an eighth were seen once, and the ten largest hold roughly 7.9%. In this sample, this clonotype turned up many times. No antigen is known for it. Sequenced material: blood. This TCR was recovered from a woman in her forties with Graves' hyperthyroidism.

CDR3 sequence reads: CASSAGIGETQYF. CDR3 sequence (DNA): TGTGCCAGCAGTGCGGGGATTGGGGAGACCCAGTACTTC. This chain uses TRBV2 with TRBJ2-5; a weak D match, TRBD2 (5 bases). Trimming shortened V by 4 bases and J by 5 bases, and 11 bases separated the two germline ends. The germline V gene has CDR1 SNHLY and CDR2 FYNNEI. The CDR3 is 13 amino acids.